This T cell receptor (beta chain) was documented in a study of T cell responses to AZD1222 COVID-19 vaccine. Broader study findings: Repertoires were sampled only after the peak T cell response.

Trimming left V 4 bases short and J 4 bases short, with 14 bases between. This CDR3 comprises 15 residues. The germline V gene has CDR1 SGHTA and CDR2 FQGNSA. On this clone itself: Its antigen is not known.

Clones were sequenced by immunoSEQ multiplex PCR, and TCRdb holds only the in-frame ones, with some missing. Altogether around 20,000 clones are present, around 82% being singletons, with the ten largest covering 16%. This chain connects TRBV7-2 to TRBJ1-5, with a weak D call TRBD1 (5 bases). The sequence was obtained from an adult who received the AZD1222 COVID-19 vaccine. Sequencing used peripheral blood, obtained 28 days after the second AZD1222 dose. The CDR3 spells CASSSQGSANQPQHF. Here the CDR3 DNA reads TGTGCCAGCAGCTCGCAGGGTTCTGCTAATCAGCCCCAGCATTTT.